This T cell receptor (beta chain) comes out of a study of post-analysis software for immune sequencing data. Background on the study: There were relapsing-remitting, secondary progressive and progressive-relapsing multiple sclerosis among the disease courses included. Study conclusions and caveats: There was significantly lower normalized Chao1 diversity in multiple sclerosis patients than in controls. The study found TRBV5-6, TRBV5-1 and TRBV20-1 among a few TRBV segments more frequent in patients than controls. When the samples were clustered directly with F measure, those that had been prepared in the same batch showed strong co-clustering.

Built from TCR beta cDNA, the libraries had unique molecular identifiers in them. Some 500,000 cDNA molecules were recovered from an input of 1 to 10 million T cells. TCRdb redid the calling of the PCR reads with MiXCR, one entry per CDR3 protein. The top ten hold 4.5% to 7.5% of the sample, which has roughly 540,000 distinct CDR3 sequences, 30% to 40% seen once. About this clonotype itself: Its antigen is undetermined.

Trimming removed 8 bases at V and 4 bases at J, with 12 bases between. Germline-derived CDR1 and CDR2 are MNHEY and SVGAGI. The CDR3 is 13 amino acids. This TCR was sampled from a girl aged 2-17 years with multiple sclerosis. Sequenced input: blood. J is TRBJ2-1 and V is TRBV6-5; perhaps TRBD2 as D (6 bases). The CDR3 sequence: CASCWDSYNEQFF. The CDR3 DNA reads as TGTGCCAGCTGCTGGGACTCTTACAATGAGCAGTTCTTC.